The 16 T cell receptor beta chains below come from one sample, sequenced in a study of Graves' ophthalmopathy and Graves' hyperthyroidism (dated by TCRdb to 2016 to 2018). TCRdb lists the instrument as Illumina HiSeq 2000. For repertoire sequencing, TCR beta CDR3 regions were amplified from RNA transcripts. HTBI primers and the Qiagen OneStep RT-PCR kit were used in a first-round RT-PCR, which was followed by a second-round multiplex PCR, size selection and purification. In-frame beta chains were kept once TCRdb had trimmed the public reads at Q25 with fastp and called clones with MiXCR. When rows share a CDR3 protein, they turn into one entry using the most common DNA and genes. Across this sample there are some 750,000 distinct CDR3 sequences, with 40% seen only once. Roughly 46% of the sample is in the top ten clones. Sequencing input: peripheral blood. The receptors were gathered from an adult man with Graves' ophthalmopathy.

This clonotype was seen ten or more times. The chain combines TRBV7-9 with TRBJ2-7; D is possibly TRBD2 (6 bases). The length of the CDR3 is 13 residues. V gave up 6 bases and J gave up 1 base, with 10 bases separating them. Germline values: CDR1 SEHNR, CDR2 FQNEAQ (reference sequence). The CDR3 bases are TGTGCCAGCAGTAAGGGACTTTCCTACGAGCAGTACTTC. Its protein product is CASSKGLSYEQYF.

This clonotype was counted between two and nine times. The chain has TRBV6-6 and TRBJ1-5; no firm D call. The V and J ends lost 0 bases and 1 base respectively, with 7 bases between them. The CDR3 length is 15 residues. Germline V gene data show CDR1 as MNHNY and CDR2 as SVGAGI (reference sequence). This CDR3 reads CASSYSRQSNQPQHF. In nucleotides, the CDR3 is TGTGCCAGCAGTTACTCGAGGCAGAGCAATCAGCCCCAGCATTTT.

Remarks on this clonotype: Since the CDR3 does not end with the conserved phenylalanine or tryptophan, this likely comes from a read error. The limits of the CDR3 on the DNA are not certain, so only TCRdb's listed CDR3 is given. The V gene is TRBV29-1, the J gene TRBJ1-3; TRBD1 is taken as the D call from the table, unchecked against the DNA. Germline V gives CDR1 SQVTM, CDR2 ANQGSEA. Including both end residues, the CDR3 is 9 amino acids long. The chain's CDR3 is CSVGRDGNT.

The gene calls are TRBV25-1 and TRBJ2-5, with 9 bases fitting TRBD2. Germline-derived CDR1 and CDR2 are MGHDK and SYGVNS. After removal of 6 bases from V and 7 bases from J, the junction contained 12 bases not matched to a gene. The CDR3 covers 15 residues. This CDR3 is CASSPGGLAGLTQYF. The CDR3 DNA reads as TGTGCCAGCAGCCCCGGGGGGCTAGCGGGGTTGACCCAGTACTTC.

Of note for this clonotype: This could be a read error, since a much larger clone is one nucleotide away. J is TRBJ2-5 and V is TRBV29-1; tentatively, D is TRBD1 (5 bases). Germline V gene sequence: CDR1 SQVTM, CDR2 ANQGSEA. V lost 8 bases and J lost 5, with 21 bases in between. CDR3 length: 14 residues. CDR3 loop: CSISQGVTEETQYF. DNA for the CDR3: TGCAGCATTTCCCAAGGGGTGACCGAGGAGACCCAGTACTTC.

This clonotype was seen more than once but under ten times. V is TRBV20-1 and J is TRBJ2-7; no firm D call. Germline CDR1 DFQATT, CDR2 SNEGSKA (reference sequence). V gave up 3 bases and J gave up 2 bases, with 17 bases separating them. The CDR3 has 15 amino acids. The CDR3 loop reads CSASGTHYDPYEQYF. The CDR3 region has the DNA TGCAGTGCTAGTGGCACACACTATGATCCCTACGAGCAGTACTTC.

The CDR3 sequence is CASSMIRGYEQYF. DNA for the CDR3: TGTGCCAGCAGTATGATCAGGGGATACGAGCAGTACTTC. This chain connects TRBV27 to TRBJ2-7; D may be TRBD1 (6 bases). The CDR3 sequence is 13 residues long. Trimming stripped 5 bases from V and 4 bases from J, with 12 bases between. The germline gives CDR1 MNHEY, CDR2 SMNVEV (reference sequence).

The CDR3 protein is CASSPAGPTNEKLFF. CDR3 bases: TGTGCCAGCAGCCCGGCCGGACCAACTAATGAAAAACTGTTTTTT. This chain links TRBV7-9 with TRBJ1-4; D is undetermined. This CDR3 has 15 amino acids. Trimming shortened V by 5 bases and J by 0 bases, and 10 bases separated the two germline ends. Germline CDR1 SEHNR, CDR2 FQNEAQ (reference sequence).

The CDR3 loop is CASSLGQTPQETQYF. The CDR3 DNA sequence: TGTGCCAGCAGCTTAGGACAGACCCCTCAAGAGACCCAGTACTTC. The chain is built from TRBV11-2 and TRBJ2-5, with D perhaps matching TRBD1 (5 bases). CDR3 length: 15 residues. CDR1 and CDR2 (germline): SGHAT, FQNNGV. Deletions cut 1 base from V and 2 bases from J, with 11 bases between. The whole variable domain, filled in from reference TRBV11-2 and TRBJ2-5, reads EAGVAQSPRYKIIEKRQSVAFWCNPISGHATLYWYQQILGQGPKLLIQFQNNGVVDDSQLPKDRFSAERLKGVDSTLKIQPAKLEDSAVYLCASSLGQTPQETQYFGPGTRLLVL.

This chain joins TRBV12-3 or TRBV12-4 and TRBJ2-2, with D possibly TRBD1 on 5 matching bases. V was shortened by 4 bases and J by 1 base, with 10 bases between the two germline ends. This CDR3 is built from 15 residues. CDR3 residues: CASSYGQVNTGELFF. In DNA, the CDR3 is TGTGCCAGCAGTTATGGACAAGTGAACACCGGGGAGCTGTTTTTT.

CDR3 loop: CASRTGSKGSYEQYF. The CDR3 nucleotides are TGTGCCAGCAGGACAGGCTCGAAGGGTTCCTACGAGCAGTACTTC. This sequence joins TRBV25-1 and TRBJ2-7; D perhaps matches TRBD1 (6 bases). The CDR3 consists of 15 residues. V lost 6 bases and J lost 1, with 16 bases in between. CDR1 MGHDK and CDR2 SYGVNS come from the germline V gene.

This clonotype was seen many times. This CDR3 is CASSLEAGGIGYGYTF. CDR3 in DNA: TGTGCCAGCAGCTTAGAGGCAGGGGGCATAGGCTATGGCTACACCTTC. This chain links TRBV7-2 with TRBJ1-2, with 8 bases identical to TRBD1. Trimming at V came to 1 base and at J to 4 bases, leaving 8 bases not matched to a gene. The CDR3 loop spans 16 amino acids. Germline V gives CDR1 SGHTA, CDR2 FQGNSA.

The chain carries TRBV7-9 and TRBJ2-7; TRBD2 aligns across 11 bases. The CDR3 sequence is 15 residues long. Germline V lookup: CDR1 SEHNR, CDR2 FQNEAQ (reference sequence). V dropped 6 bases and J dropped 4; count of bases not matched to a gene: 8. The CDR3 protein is CASSTRLAGRYEQYF. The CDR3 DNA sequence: TGTGCCAGCAGTACCCGACTAGCGGGAAGGTACGAGCAGTACTTC.

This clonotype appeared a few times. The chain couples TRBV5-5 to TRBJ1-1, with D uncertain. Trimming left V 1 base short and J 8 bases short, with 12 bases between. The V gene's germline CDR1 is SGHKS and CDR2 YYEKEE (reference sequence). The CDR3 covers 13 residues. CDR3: CASSLYAWNEAFF. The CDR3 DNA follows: TGTGCCAGCAGCTTGTACGCGTGGAACGAAGCTTTCTTT.

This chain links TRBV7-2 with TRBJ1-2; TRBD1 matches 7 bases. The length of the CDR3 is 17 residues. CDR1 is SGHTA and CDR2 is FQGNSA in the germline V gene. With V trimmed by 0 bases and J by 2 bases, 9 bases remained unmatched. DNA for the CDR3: TGTGCCAGCAGCTTAGCCGGCGGGACAGCTGAGAACTATGGCTACACCTTC. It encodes CASSLAGGTAENYGYTF.

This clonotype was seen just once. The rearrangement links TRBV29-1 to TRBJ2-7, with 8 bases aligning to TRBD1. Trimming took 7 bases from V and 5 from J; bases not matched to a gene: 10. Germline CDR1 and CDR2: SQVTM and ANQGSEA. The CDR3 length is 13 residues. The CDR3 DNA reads TGCAGCGCGAGACAGGGGAGAGGGAACGAGCAGTACTTC. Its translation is CSARQGRGNEQYF.